This passage covers 5 T cell receptor beta chains from one sample sequenced in a study of T-cell reconstitution after alpha-beta-depleted transplantation in children. This sample's TCRbeta library carried unique molecular identifier barcodes. MiXCR, run by TCRdb on the PCR reads, gives a single entry per CDR3 protein. Among 300,000 to 400,000 distinct CDR3 sequences listed, roughly 15% were seen once. The sample consisted of PBMCs, mostly from graft donor cells, taken 360 days after TCRalphabeta/CD19-depleted stem cell transplant. Receptor source: a male patient aged 2-9 years who had a stem cell transplant for acute lymphoblastic leukemia, so the T cells may come from the graft donor.

This clonotype was detected a few times. V usage is TRBV7-2 and J usage is TRBJ1-1, with unresolved D. Germline assignment: CDR1 SGHTA and CDR2 FQGNSA. This CDR3 spans 12 amino acids. The V gene lost 1 base and the J gene lost 5 bases, with 5 bases spanning the gap. In nucleotides, the CDR3 is TGTGCCAGCAGCTTAGTTTGGACTGAAGCTTTCTTT. Its protein is CASSLVWTEAFF.

This clonotype was observed a few times. V gene TRBV12-3 or TRBV12-4 combines with J gene TRBJ1-3, with D possibly matching TRBD1 (5 bases). Trimming cost V 6 bases and J 0 bases, with 18 bases left between them. The CDR3 covers 17 residues. CDR3 sequence reads: CASSPLGLIRSGNTIYF. DNA for the CDR3: TGTGCCAGCAGCCCCCTGGGGCTGATACGCTCTGGAAACACCATATATTTT.

This clonotype was found a few times. The V call is TRBV16, the J call TRBJ1-5; tentative D call: TRBD1 (6 bases). This CDR3 is built from 14 residues. V lost 2 bases and J lost 6, with 11 bases in between. Germline values: CDR1 KGHSY, CDR2 FQNENV. CDR3 coding DNA: TGTGCCAGCAGCCAAACGATCAGGGGTCAGCCCCAGCATTTT. Its translation: CASSQTIRGQPQHF.

The chain uses TRBV9 and TRBJ2-1; TRBD1 is a possible D gene (5 bases). The ends were cut back, 4 bases at V and 6 bases at J, with 8 bases in the middle. The CDR3 covers 12 residues. In germline, CDR1 is SGDLS, CDR2 YYNGEE. The CDR3 DNA is TGTGCCAGCAGCCCGCAGGGCAATGAGCAGTTCTTC. Residues: CASSPQGNEQFF. The entire variable domain, with the rest obtained from reference TRBV9 and TRBJ2-1, is as follows: DSGVTQTPKHLITATGQRVTLRCSPRSGDLSVYWYQQSLDQGLQFLIQYYNGEERAKGNILERFSAQQFPDLHSELNLSSLELGDSALYFCASSPQGNEQFFGPGTRLTVL.

This clonotype appeared a few times. This rearrangement joins TRBV2 to TRBJ2-1; a possible D gene is TRBD1 (6 bases). Germline loops: CDR1 SNHLY, CDR2 FYNNEI. The CDR3 length is 14 residues. V was trimmed by 3 bases and J by 6 bases, leaving 12 bases between them. The CDR3, as DNA: TGTGCCAGCAGTGAGTTCACAGGGACCAATGAGCAGTTCTTC. Its protein product is CASSEFTGTNEQFF.